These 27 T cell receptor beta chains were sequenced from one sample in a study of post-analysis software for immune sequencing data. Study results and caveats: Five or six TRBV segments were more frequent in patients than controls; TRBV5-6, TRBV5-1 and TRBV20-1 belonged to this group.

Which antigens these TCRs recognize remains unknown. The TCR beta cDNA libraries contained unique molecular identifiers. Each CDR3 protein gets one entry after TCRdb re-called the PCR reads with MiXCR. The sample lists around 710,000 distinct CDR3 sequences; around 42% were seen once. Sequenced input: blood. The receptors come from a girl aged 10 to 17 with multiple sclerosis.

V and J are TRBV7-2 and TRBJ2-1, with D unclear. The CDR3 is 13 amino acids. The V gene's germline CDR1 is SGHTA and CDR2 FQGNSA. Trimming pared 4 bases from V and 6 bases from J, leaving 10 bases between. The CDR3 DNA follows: TGTGCCAGCAGCTCTCTGCGATCCAATGAGCAGTTCTTC. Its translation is CASSSLRSNEQFF.

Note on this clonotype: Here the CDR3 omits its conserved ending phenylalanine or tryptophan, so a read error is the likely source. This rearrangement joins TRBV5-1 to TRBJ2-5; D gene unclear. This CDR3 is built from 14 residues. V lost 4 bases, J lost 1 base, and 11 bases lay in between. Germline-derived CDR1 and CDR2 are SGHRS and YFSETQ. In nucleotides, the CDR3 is TGCGCCAGCAGCATGGAAGGAACCCAAGAGACCCAGTACCTC. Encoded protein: CASSMEGTQETQYL.

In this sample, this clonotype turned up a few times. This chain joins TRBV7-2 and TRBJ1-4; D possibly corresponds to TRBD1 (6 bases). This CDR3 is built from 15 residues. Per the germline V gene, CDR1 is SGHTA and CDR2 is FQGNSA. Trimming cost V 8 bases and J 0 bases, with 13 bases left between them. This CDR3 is CASGGGGATNEKLFF. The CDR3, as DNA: TGTGCCAGCGGAGGGGGAGGGGCAACTAATGAAAAACTGTTTTTT.

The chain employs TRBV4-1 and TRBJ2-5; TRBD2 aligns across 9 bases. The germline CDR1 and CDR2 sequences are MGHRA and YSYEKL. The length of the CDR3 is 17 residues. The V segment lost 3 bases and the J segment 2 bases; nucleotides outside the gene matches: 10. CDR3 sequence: CASSQNQGLAGQETQYF. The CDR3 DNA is TGCGCCAGCAGCCAGAATCAGGGGCTAGCGGGGCAAGAGACCCAGTACTTC.

The CDR3 DNA reads TGTGCCAGCAGCTTAGGCGGCGGGAGTGAGACGGAGACCCAGTACTTC. It is translated as CASSLGGGSETETQYF. The rearrangement uses TRBV11-2 and TRBJ2-5; 7 nucleotides match TRBD2. This CDR3 region has 16 residues. The germline CDR1 and CDR2 sequences are SGHAT and FQNNGV. Trimming removed 1 base from V and 5 bases from J; junction bases left unmatched: 10.

CDR3 sequence: CASSFVNHEQYF. The DNA for the CDR3 is TGTGCCAGCAGCTTTGTAAACCACGAGCAGTACTTC. The V gene is TRBV7-2, the J gene TRBJ2-7; D is ambiguous. Trimming shortened V by 3 bases and J by 5 bases, and 8 bases separated the two germline ends. The CDR3 extends over 12 amino acids. Germline V gene lookup returns CDR1 SGHTA and CDR2 FQGNSA.

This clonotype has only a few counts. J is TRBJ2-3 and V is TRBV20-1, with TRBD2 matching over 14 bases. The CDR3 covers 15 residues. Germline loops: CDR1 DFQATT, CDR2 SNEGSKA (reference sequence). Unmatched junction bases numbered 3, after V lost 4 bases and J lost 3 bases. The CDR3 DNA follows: TGCAGTGCTACCTGGACTAGCGGGAGGACAGATACGCAGTATTTT. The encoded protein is CSATWTSGRTDTQYF.

CDR3 DNA: TGCAGCGTGACACCCGGGACAGGGGCTTACGAGCAGTACTTC. Translating gives CSVTPGTGAYEQYF. The J gene is TRBJ2-7, the V gene TRBV29-1, with 10 bases that match TRBD1. V shed 6 bases, J shed 4 bases, and the junction held 9 bases outside the gene matches. Germline-derived CDR1 and CDR2 are SQVTM and ANQGSEA. The CDR3 runs to 14 residues.

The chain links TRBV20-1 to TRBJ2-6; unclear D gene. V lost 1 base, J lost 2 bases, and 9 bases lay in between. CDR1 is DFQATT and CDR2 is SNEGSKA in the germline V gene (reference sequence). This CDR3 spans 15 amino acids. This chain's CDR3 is CSARGKRTGANVLTF. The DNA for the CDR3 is TGCAGTGCTAGAGGCAAACGTACTGGGGCCAACGTCCTGACTTTC.

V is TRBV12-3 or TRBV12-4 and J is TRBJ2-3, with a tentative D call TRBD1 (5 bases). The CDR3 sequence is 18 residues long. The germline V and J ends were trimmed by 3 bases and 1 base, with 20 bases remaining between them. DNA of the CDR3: TGTGCCAGCAGTTTCATCATAGAGACAGTTCCCCGCACAGATACGCAGTATTTT. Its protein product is CASSFIIETVPRTDTQYF.

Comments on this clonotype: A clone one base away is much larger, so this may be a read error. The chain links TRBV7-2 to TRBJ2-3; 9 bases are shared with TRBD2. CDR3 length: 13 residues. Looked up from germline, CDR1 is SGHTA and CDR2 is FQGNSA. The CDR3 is CASSVAGADTQYF. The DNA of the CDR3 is TGTGCCAGCAGCGTAGCGGGAGCAGATACGCAGTATTTT.

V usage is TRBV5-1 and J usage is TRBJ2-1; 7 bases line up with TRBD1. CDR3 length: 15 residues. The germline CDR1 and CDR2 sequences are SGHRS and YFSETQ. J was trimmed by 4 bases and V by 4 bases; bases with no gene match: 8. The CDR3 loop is CASSPGTDHYNEQFF. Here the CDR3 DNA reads TGCGCCAGCAGCCCCGGGACAGATCATTACAATGAGCAGTTCTTC.

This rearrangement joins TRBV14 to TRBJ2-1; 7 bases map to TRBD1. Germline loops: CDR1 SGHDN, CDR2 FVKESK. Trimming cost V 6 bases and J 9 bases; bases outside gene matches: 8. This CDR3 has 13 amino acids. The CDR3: CASRHRGRGEQFF. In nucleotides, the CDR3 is TGTGCCAGCAGGCACAGGGGCCGCGGTGAGCAGTTCTTC.

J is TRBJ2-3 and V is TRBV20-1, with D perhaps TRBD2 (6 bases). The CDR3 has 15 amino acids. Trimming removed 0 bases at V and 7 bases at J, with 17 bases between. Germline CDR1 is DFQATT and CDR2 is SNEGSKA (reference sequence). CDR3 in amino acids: CSARDPGGPSNTQYF. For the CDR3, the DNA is TGCAGTGCTAGAGATCCAGGAGGGCCCTCGAATACGCAGTATTTT.

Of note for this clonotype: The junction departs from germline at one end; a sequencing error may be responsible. CDR3 sequence: CASSTRQGATNGKLFF. The CDR3 DNA follows: TGTGCCAGCAGCACGCGACAGGGGGCAACTAATGGAAAACTGTTTTTT. The V and J genes are TRBV7-9 and TRBJ1-4, with 10 bases fitting TRBD1. CDR1 is SEHNR and CDR2 is FQNEAQ in the germline V gene (reference sequence). This CDR3 has 16 amino acids.

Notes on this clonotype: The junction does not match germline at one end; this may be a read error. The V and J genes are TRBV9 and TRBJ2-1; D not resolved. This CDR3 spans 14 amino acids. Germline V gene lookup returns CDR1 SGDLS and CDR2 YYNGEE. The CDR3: CAGSPPELHNEQFF. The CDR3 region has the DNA TGTGCCGGCAGCCCTCCGGAACTACATAATGAGCAGTTCTTC.

The CDR3 protein is CASSLWLAGTETQYF. The DNA for the CDR3 is TGTGCCAGCAGCCTCTGGCTAGCGGGAACAGAGACCCAGTACTTC. This chain connects TRBV11-2 to TRBJ2-5, with 9 bases matching TRBD2. The germline V gene has CDR1 SGHAT and CDR2 FQNNGV. The V and J ends lost 5 bases and 4 bases, in that order; junction bases with no gene match: 8. The CDR3 spans 15 residues.

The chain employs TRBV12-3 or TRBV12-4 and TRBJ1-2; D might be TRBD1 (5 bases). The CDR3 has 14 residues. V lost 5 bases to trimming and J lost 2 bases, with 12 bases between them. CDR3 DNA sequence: TGTGCCAGCAGTCCCACGGGGCCAAACTATGGCTACACCTTC. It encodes CASSPTGPNYGYTF.

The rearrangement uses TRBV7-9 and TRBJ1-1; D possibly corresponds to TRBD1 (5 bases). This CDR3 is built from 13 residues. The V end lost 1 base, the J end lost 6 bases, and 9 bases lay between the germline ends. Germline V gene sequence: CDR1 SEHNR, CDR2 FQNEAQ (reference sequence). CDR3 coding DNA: TGTGCCAGCAGCTTAGTGGGGGAAGCTGAAGCTTTCTTT. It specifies CASSLVGEAEAFF.

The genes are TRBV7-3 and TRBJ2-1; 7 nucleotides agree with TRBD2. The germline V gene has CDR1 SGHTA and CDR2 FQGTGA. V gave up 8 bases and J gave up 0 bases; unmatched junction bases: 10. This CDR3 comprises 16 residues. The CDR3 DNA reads TGTGCCAGCGGCTCCTCTAGCGGTAGCTCCTACAATGAGCAGTTCTTC. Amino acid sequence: CASGSSSGSSYNEQFF.

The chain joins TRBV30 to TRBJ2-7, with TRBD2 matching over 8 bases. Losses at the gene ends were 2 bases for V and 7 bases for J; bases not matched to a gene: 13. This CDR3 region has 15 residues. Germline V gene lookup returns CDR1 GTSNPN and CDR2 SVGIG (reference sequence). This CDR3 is CAWSRSGSPTREQYF. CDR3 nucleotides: TGTGCCTGGAGTAGGAGCGGGAGTCCCACCCGTGAGCAGTACTTC. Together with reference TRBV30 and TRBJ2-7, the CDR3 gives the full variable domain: SQTIHQWPATLVQPVGSPLSLECTVEGTSNPNLYWYRQAAGRGLQLLFYSVGIGQISSEVPQNLSASRPQDRQFILSSKKLLLSDSGFYLCAWSRSGSPTREQYFGPGTRLTVT.

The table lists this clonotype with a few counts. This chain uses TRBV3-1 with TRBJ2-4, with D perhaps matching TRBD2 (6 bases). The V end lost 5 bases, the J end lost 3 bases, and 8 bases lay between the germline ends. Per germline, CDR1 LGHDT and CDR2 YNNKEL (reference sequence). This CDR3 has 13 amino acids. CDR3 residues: CASSDSGKNIQYF. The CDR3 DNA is TGTGCCAGCAGCGATAGCGGCAAAAACATTCAGTACTTC.

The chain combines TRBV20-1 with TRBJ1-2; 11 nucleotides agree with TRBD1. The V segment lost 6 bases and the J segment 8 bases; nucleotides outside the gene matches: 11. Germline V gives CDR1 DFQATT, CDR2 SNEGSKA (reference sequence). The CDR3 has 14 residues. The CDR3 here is CSAPRGTGGGGYTF. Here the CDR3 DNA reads TGCAGTGCACCCCGCGGGACAGGGGGAGGAGGCTACACCTTC.

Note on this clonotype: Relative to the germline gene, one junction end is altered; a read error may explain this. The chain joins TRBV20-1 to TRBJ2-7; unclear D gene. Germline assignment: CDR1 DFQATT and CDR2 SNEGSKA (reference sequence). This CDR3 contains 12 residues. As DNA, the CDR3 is TGCAGGGCTAGGCACCCCACCTACGAGCAGTACTTC. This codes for CRARHPTYEQYF.

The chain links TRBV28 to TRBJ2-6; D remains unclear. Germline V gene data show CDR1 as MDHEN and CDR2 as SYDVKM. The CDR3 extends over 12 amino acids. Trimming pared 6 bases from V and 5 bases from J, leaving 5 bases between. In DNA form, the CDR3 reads TGTGCCAGCAGCTTCCGGGCCAACGTCCTGACTTTC. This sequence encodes CASSFRANVLTF.

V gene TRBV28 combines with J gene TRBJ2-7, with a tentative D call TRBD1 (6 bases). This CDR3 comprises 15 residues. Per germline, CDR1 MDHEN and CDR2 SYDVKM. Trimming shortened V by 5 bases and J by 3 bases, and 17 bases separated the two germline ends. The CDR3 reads CASSLPDRPYYEQYF. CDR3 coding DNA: TGTGCCAGCAGTCTCCCGGACAGACCATACTACGAGCAGTACTTC.

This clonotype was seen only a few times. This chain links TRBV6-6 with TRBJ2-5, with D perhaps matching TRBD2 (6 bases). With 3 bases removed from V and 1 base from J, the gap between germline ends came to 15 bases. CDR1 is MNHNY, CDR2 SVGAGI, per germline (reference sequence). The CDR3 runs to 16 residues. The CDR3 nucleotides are TGTGCCAGCAGTTATAGGGTAGCGGTTCTCCAAGAGACCCAGTACTTC. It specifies CASSYRVAVLQETQYF.